This passage covers 8 T cell receptor beta chains from one sample sequenced in a study of cytomegalovirus exposure and HLA in healthy donors. The PCR used 60 Vbeta and 13 Jbeta primers. Repertoires were generated with immunoSEQ multiplex PCR, while TCRdb's copy carries only in-frame clones and drops some. Of 200,000 to 300,000 clones listed, 70% to 90% are singletons. Sequenced: PBMCs. The receptors derive from a woman in her thirties or forties in good health and CMV-seropositive.

The J gene is TRBJ2-3, the V gene TRBV27; 7 bases align to TRBD2. Germline V lookup: CDR1 MNHEY, CDR2 SMNVEV (reference sequence). After removal of 7 bases from V and 2 bases from J, the junction contained 15 bases not matched to a gene. This CDR3 is built from 17 residues. DNA of the CDR3: TGTGCCAGCACCCGCCCCGCGGCGGGAGTGTACACAGATACGCAGTATTTT. This gives the protein CASTRPAAGVYTDTQYF.

The rearrangement uses TRBV5-1 and TRBJ2-1, with 12 bases fitting TRBD2. The V and J ends lost 4 bases and 6 bases, in that order; junction bases with no gene match: 17. The CDR3 is made up of 19 amino acids. Germline assignment: CDR1 SGHRS and CDR2 YFSETQ. Here the CDR3 DNA reads TGCGCCAGCAGCCCCGACCCGACTAGCGGGAGAGGTTTCGGCAATGAGCAGTTCTTC. Amino acid sequence: CASSPDPTSGRGFGNEQFF.

CDR3 sequence reads: CASSLPQGANEQFF. The CDR3 DNA reads TGTGCCAGCAGCTTACCTCAGGGGGCGAATGAGCAGTTCTTC. This chain uses TRBV11-3 with TRBJ2-1; 8 nucleotides agree with TRBD1. V lost 2 bases and J lost 7; bases outside the gene matches: 4. Germline V gene data show CDR1 as SGHNT and CDR2 as YENEEA. CDR3 length: 14 residues.

J is TRBJ1-2 and V is TRBV5-5; no clear D gene. Germline values: CDR1 SGHKS, CDR2 YYEKEE (reference sequence). This CDR3 spans 11 amino acids. V shed 6 bases and J shed 3 bases, with 6 bases lying between them. The CDR3 bases are TGTGCCAGCACGGGAGACTATGGCTACACCTTC. It encodes CASTGDYGYTF.

The chain uses TRBV28 and TRBJ2-5; possibly TRBD1 for D (5 bases). Trimming took 2 bases from V and 5 from J, leaving 9 bases between them. CDR1 MDHEN and CDR2 SYDVKM come from the germline V gene. The CDR3 consists of 13 residues. CDR3 sequence (DNA): TGTGCCAGCAGTTTAACCAGGGCTGAGACCCAGTACTTC. This sequence encodes CASSLTRAETQYF.

The chain links TRBV5-1 to TRBJ2-3, with 10 bases aligning to TRBD1. Germline CDR1 reads SGHRS; CDR2 reads YFSETQ. This CDR3 is built from 16 residues. The V segment lost 0 bases and the J segment 4 bases; nucleotides outside the gene matches: 5. CDR3 sequence (DNA): TGCGCCAGCAGCTTGGGCGGACAGGGGGGAGCAGATACGCAGTATTTT. Its translation: CASSLGGQGGADTQYF.

The V and J genes are TRBV13 and TRBJ2-4; 7 bases are shared with TRBD1. Losses at the gene ends were 6 bases for V and 5 bases for J; bases not matched to a gene: 7. CDR1 is PRHDT and CDR2 is FYEKMQ in the germline V gene (reference sequence). The CDR3 is 14 amino acids. The CDR3, as DNA: TGTGCCAGCAGGCCACGGGACAGACAAAACATTCAGTACTTC. Amino acid sequence: CASRPRDRQNIQYF.

The chain has TRBV28 and TRBJ2-1, with TRBD1 matching over 10 bases. Per germline, CDR1 MDHEN and CDR2 SYDVKM. V lost 6 bases, J lost 4 bases, and 6 bases stayed unmatched. The CDR3 spans 15 residues. The CDR3 region has the DNA TGTGCCAGCAGAACGACAGGGGGCGAATACAATGAGCAGTTCTTC. Translating it yields CASRTTGGEYNEQFF.